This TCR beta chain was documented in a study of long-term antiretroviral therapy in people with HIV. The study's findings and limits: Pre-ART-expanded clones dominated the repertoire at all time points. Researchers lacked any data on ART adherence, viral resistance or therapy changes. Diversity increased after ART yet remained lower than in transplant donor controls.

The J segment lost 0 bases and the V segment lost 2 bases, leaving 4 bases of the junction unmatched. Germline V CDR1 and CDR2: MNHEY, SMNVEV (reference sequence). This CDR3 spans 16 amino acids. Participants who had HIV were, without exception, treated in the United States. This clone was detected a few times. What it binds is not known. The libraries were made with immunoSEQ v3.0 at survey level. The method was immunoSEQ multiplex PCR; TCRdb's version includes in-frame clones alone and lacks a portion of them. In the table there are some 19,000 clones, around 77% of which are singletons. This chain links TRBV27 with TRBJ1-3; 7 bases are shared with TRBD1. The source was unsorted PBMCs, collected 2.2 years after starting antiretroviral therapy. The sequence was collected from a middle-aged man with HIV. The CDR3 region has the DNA TGTGCCAGCAGTTTACAGGGGGGCAGCTCTGGAAACACCATATATTTT. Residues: CASSLQGGSSGNTIYF.